This TCR beta chain was observed in a study of T cell changes during pregnancy in multiple sclerosis. Germline CDR1 and CDR2: KGHSH and LQKENI. The CDR3 runs to 15 residues. V dropped 6 bases and J dropped 3; count of bases not matched to a gene: 7. Data came from immunoSEQ multiplex PCR; TCRdb stores just in-frame clones and leaves some out. The sample consists of about 100,000 clones, almost 95% of them appearing once. V and J are TRBV18 and TRBJ2-3, with 9 nucleotides matching TRBD1. Material: peripheral blood, obtained before pregnancy. This sequence originates from a female donor with multiple sclerosis, enrolled in a pregnancy study. CDR3 bases: TGTGCCAGCTCCCGCGGACAGGGGATAACAGATACGCAGTATTTT. Translated, it gives CASSRGQGITDTQYF.